A single sample is the source of the 25 T cell receptor beta chains below, sequenced in a study of blood T cell repertoires in COVID-19. The protocol was immunoSEQ multiplex PCR, while the TCRdb copy is restricted to in-frame clones and leaves out a portion. The table records 80,000 to 100,000 clones, around 90% of them present only once. Sequences were obtained from peripheral blood. The receptors come from a human donor with active COVID-19. The donor label of this sample is uncertain.

The rearrangement links TRBV12-3 or TRBV12-4 to TRBJ2-1; D might be TRBD1 (5 bases). The CDR3 has 12 residues. V was clipped by 3 bases and J by 12 bases, with 12 bases between them. The CDR3 region has the DNA TGTGCCAGCAGTTTCAGGGTGCTAACGCAGTTCTTC. Protein sequence: CASSFRVLTQFF.

The rearrangement uses TRBV9 and TRBJ2-2, with D tentatively TRBD1 (5 bases). V was pared by 2 bases and J by 1 base, with 12 bases between. The CDR3 length is 16 residues. Germline V gene lookup returns CDR1 SGDLS and CDR2 YYNGEE. CDR3 in amino acids: CASSVGHNWNTGELFF. As DNA, the CDR3 is TGTGCCAGCAGCGTTGGACATAATTGGAACACCGGGGAGCTGTTTTTT.

This clone was found once. The chain is built from TRBV4-1 and TRBJ2-5; D is uncertain. This CDR3 is built from 14 residues. V gave up 6 bases and J gave up 5 bases, with 16 bases separating them. Germline V gene data show CDR1 as MGHRA and CDR2 as YSYEKL. The CDR3 DNA reads as TGCGCCAGCAGTCTCAAAAACCCTCGGGAGACCCAGTACTTC. The encoded protein is CASSLKNPRETQYF.

This rearrangement joins TRBV2 to TRBJ2-1; 8 bases are a match to TRBD2. This CDR3 is 15 amino acids long. The V and J ends lost 6 bases and 9 bases, in that order; junction bases with no gene match: 13. Germline CDR1 reads SNHLY; CDR2 reads FYNNEI. The CDR3 bases are TGTGCCAGCAGAACAGAAGACCGGGGGGGGAGTGAGCAGTTCTTC. As protein: CASRTEDRGGSEQFF.

The chain has TRBV19 and TRBJ1-5; D uncertain. The CDR3 covers 15 residues. V lost 3 bases to trimming and J lost 6 bases, with 15 bases between them. Looked up from germline, CDR1 is LNHDA and CDR2 is SQIVND (reference sequence). CDR3 protein: CASSMSMPPSQPQHF. In DNA, the CDR3 is TGTGCCAGTAGTATGTCAATGCCCCCCAGTCAGCCCCAGCATTTT.

The rearrangement joins TRBV19 to TRBJ1-5, with 7 bases identical to TRBD1. Germline trimming cut 3 bases from V and 6 bases from J; bases unmatched to any gene: 14. This CDR3 has 17 residues. Germline assignment: CDR1 LNHDA and CDR2 SQIVND (reference sequence). This CDR3 reads CASSISGENRGSQPQHF. CDR3 DNA: TGTGCCAGTAGTATCTCCGGTGAGAACAGGGGCAGTCAGCCCCAGCATTTT.

The CDR3 loop is CASSLTSAVMNTEAFF. CDR3 nucleotides: TGTGCCAGCAGCTTAACGTCCGCGGTCATGAACACTGAAGCTTTCTTT. The J gene is TRBJ1-1, the V gene TRBV7-2; the D is unclear. This CDR3 has 16 residues. Germline V CDR1 and CDR2: SGHTA, FQGNSA. V was cut by 2 bases and J by 0 bases, with 13 bases left in between.

V usage is TRBV4-3 and J usage is TRBJ2-7; 12 positions agree with TRBD2. The CDR3 runs 16 residues. J gave up 2 bases and V 1 base, and 3 bases lay outside the gene matches. CDR1 LGHNA and CDR2 YSLEER come from the germline V gene. The CDR3 DNA reads TGCGCCAGCAGCCAAGTACTAGCGGGGGGCCCCTACGAGCAGTACTTC. It translates to CASSQVLAGGPYEQYF.

The count of this clone is one. The rearrangement uses TRBV5-1 and TRBJ2-1; TRBD2 agrees at 10 bases. The germline gives CDR1 SGHRS, CDR2 YFSETQ. V lost 3 bases and J lost 7; bases outside the gene matches: 7. The CDR3 length is 15 residues. The DNA of the CDR3 is TGCGCCAGCAGCTACAGCGGGGGGGCAGGGAATGAGCAGTTCTTC. It translates to CASSYSGGAGNEQFF.

The V and J genes are TRBV18 and TRBJ2-3; possibly TRBD1 for D (5 bases). The CDR3 totals 14 residues. V was pared by 2 bases and J by 2 bases, with 8 bases between. Looked up from germline, CDR1 is KGHSH and CDR2 is LQKENI. As DNA, the CDR3 is TGTGCCAGCTCACCAGACAGCTCCACAGATACGCAGTATTTT. Residues: CASSPDSSTDTQYF.

The rearrangement joins TRBV2 to TRBJ1-4; 7 nucleotides line up with TRBD1. V was clipped by 6 bases and J by 1 base; unmatched bases: 8. CDR1 and CDR2 from the germline V gene are SNHLY and FYNNEI. CDR3 length equals 16 residues. The CDR3 DNA is TGTGCCAGCAGGGACAGGCTAAAAATAACTAATGAAAAACTGTTTTTT. Amino acid sequence: CASRDRLKITNEKLFF.

The V gene is TRBV2, the J gene TRBJ2-3; no clear D gene. Trimming pared 7 bases from V and 3 bases from J, leaving 8 bases between. There are 12 residues in the CDR3. Looked up from germline, CDR1 is SNHLY and CDR2 is FYNNEI. CDR3 residues: CASTRVTDTQYF. CDR3 nucleotide sequence: TGTGCCAGCACCCGGGTTACAGATACGCAGTATTTT. The full variable domain, its missing parts supplied by reference TRBV2 and TRBJ2-3, is EPEVTQTPSHQVTQMGQEVILRCVPISNHLYFYWYRQILGQKVEFLVSFYNNEISEKSEIFDDQFSVERPDGSNFTLKIRSTKLEDSAMYFCASTRVTDTQYFGPGTRLTVL.

The chain carries TRBV30 and TRBJ1-2; D might be TRBD1 (5 bases). This CDR3 spans 12 amino acids. Germline V gives CDR1 GTSNPN, CDR2 SVGIG (reference sequence). V shed 5 bases and J shed 7 bases, with 14 bases lying between them. CDR3 loop: CAWVQGRGGYTF. In DNA form, the CDR3 reads TGTGCCTGGGTTCAGGGAAGGGGTGGCTACACCTTC.

V gene TRBV11-2 combines with J gene TRBJ2-7, with D perhaps TRBD1 (6 bases). The CDR3 has 14 amino acids. The germline V gene encodes CDR1 SGHAT and CDR2 FQNNGV. V dropped 1 base and J dropped 6 bases, with 13 bases sitting between them. Written as DNA, the CDR3 is TGTGCCAGCAGCTTAGCATCAGGGGTTAGCGAGCAGTACTTC. Translating gives CASSLASGVSEQYF.

The chain has TRBV11-2 and TRBJ2-3; D remains ambiguous. This CDR3 is 14 amino acids long. V was shortened by 5 bases and J by 0 bases, with 9 bases between the two germline ends. Looked up from germline, CDR1 is SGHAT and CDR2 is FQNNGV. CDR3 in DNA: TGTGCCAGCAGCCCGACATATAGCACAGATACGCAGTATTTT. It is translated as CASSPTYSTDTQYF.

The chain uses TRBV9 and TRBJ2-7; 14 nucleotides line up with TRBD2. Germline V CDR1 and CDR2: SGDLS, YYNGEE. Trimming took 4 bases from V and 8 from J; bases not matched to a gene: 11. The CDR3 consists of 16 residues. DNA of the CDR3: TGTGCCAGCAGCCCCCCTTCCGGGACTAGCGGGGGTCAGCAGTACTTC. This translates into CASSPPSGTSGGQQYF.

The chain joins TRBV19 to TRBJ1-2; the D gene is possibly TRBD1 (5 bases). In germline, CDR1 is LNHDA, CDR2 SQIVND (reference sequence). V gave up 3 bases and J gave up 5 bases, with 16 bases separating them. There are 15 residues in the CDR3. CDR3 bases: TGTGCCAGTAGTATTACATCGGGGGTCAATTATGGCTACACCTTC. Protein: CASSITSGVNYGYTF.

This chain joins TRBV6-2 or TRBV6-3 and TRBJ2-7, with 13 bases fitting TRBD2. This CDR3 has 14 amino acids. Per germline, CDR1 MNHEY and CDR2 SVGEGT. Trimming removed 2 bases from V and 5 bases from J; junction bases left unmatched: 0. CDR3 amino acids: CASSYGTSGDEQYF. DNA for the CDR3: TGTGCCAGCAGTTACGGGACTAGCGGGGACGAGCAGTACTTC.

This rearrangement joins TRBV5-5 to TRBJ1-5; D unresolved. V lost 6 bases, J lost 3 bases, and 19 bases lay in between. Germline CDR1 is SGHKS and CDR2 is YYEKEE (reference sequence). This CDR3 spans 16 amino acids. CDR3 region: CASNAEGNVNNQPQHF. CDR3 DNA: TGTGCCAGCAACGCAGAGGGAAATGTTAACAATCAGCCCCAGCATTTT.

The CDR3 region is CASSQELLITDTQYF. CDR3 coding DNA: TGCGCCAGCAGCCAAGAGTTGCTAATCACAGATACGCAGTATTTT. This chain connects TRBV4-3 to TRBJ2-3; D unclear. Germline V gene sequence: CDR1 LGHNA, CDR2 YSLEER. The CDR3 length is 15 residues. V dropped 0 bases and J dropped 2 bases, with 9 bases sitting between them.

V usage is TRBV6-5 and J usage is TRBJ1-2, with no clear D. CDR1 is MNHEY, CDR2 SVGAGI, per germline. The germline V and J ends were trimmed by 3 bases and 4 bases, with 15 bases remaining between them. The CDR3 length is 15 residues. The CDR3 region is CASSYTPPALYGYTF. The CDR3 region has the DNA TGTGCCAGCAGTTATACCCCTCCCGCGCTCTATGGCTACACCTTC.

This chain uses TRBV29-1 with TRBJ2-3, with 7 bases identical to TRBD1. The V gene end was trimmed by 8 bases and the J gene end by 4 bases; junction bases not matched to a gene: 12. The CDR3 spans 14 residues. Germline V gene data show CDR1 as SQVTM and CDR2 as ANQGSEA. CDR3 sequence (DNA): TGCAGCCTAGCCCGGGACAGCACATCAGATACGCAGTATTTT. Protein: CSLARDSTSDTQYF.

A single count supports this clone. This rearrangement joins TRBV7-9 to TRBJ2-1; 12 bases align to TRBD2. This CDR3 is 16 amino acids long. The germline V gene encodes CDR1 SEHNR and CDR2 FQNEAQ (reference sequence). Trimming took 1 base from V and 8 from J; bases not matched to a gene: 6. The CDR3 nucleotides read TGTGCCAGCAGCTTAGGAACTAGCGGGGGGATGGATGAGCAGTTCTTC. Protein: CASSLGTSGGMDEQFF.

V usage is TRBV5-1 and J usage is TRBJ1-1; D may be TRBD1 (6 bases). Germline V gives CDR1 SGHRS, CDR2 YFSETQ. V lost 4 bases, J lost 4 bases, and 20 bases lay in between. The CDR3 contains 16 residues. The CDR3 loop is CASSRKTGRGVTEAFF. The CDR3 DNA sequence: TGCGCCAGCAGCAGAAAAACAGGGCGGGGGGTCACTGAAGCTTTCTTT.

This sequence joins TRBV19 and TRBJ1-1; 7 bases agree with TRBD1. The CDR3 totals 14 residues. The germline gives CDR1 LNHDA, CDR2 SQIVND (reference sequence). V dropped 4 bases and J dropped 8; count of bases not matched to a gene: 10. The CDR3 here is CASSTTRDRREAFF. The DNA for the CDR3 is TGTGCCAGTAGTACAACACGGGACAGACGAGAAGCTTTCTTT.